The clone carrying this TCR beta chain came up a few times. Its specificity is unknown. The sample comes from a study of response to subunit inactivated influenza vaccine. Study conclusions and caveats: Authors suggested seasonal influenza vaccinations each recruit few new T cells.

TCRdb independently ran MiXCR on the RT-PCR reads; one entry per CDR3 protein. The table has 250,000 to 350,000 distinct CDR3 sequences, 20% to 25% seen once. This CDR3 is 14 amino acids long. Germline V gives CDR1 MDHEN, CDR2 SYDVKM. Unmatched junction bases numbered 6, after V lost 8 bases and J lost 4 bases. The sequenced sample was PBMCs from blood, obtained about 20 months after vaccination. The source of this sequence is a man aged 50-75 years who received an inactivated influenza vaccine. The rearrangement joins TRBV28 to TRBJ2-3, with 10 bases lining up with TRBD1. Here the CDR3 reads CASGETGGADTQYF. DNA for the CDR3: TGTGCCAGCGGGGAGACAGGGGGCGCAGATACGCAGTATTTT.